The 10 T cell receptor beta chains reported below all come from one sample, sequenced in a study of OX40 agonist ivuxolimab in advanced cancers. Sequencing was performed with immunoSEQ multiplex PCR; in TCRdb, only in-frame clones are kept and a portion is missing. The table records about 64,000 clones, roughly nine tenths of them present only once. The sample here was CD4+ or CD8+ T cells sorted from blood, taken in a trial of the OX40 agonist ivuxolimab. These TCRs come from an adult with an advanced solid tumor such as melanoma, head and neck, liver or kidney cancer.

This clone has just a few counts. The chain employs TRBV14 and TRBJ2-5; perhaps TRBD2 as D (5 bases). There are 15 residues in the CDR3. Germline V CDR1 and CDR2: SGHDN, FVKESK. V gave up 2 bases and J gave up 3 bases, with 13 bases separating them. CDR3 coding DNA: TGTGCCAGCAGCCAACAATGGCGGGCCAAAGAGACCCAGTACTTC. Protein product: CASSQQWRAKETQYF.

The chain combines TRBV30 with TRBJ2-3, with D possibly being TRBD1 (5 bases). The germline V and J ends were trimmed by 1 base and 4 bases, with 12 bases remaining between them. CDR1 and CDR2 from the germline V gene are GTSNPN and SVGIG (reference sequence). The CDR3 runs to 14 residues. The CDR3 DNA reads TGTGCCTGGAGTGACACAGGTCGCGCAGATACGCAGTATTTT. Translation gives CAWSDTGRADTQYF. Full variable domain (rest looked up from reference TRBV30 and TRBJ2-3): SQTIHQWPATLVQPVGSPLSLECTVEGTSNPNLYWYRQAAGRGLQLLFYSVGIGQISSEVPQNLSASRPQDRQFILSSKKLLLSDSGFYLCAWSDTGRADTQYFGPGTRLTVL.

This clone was detected once. This chain joins TRBV4-1 and TRBJ2-1, with D perhaps given as TRBD1 or TRBD2 (5 bases each). The CDR3 is 13 residues long. The germline V gene has CDR1 MGHRA and CDR2 YSYEKL. The V gene lost 1 base and the J gene lost 14 bases, with 15 bases spanning the gap. DNA of the CDR3: TGCGCCAGCAGCCAAGCGTTGAGGGGAGAGGAGTTCTTC. This sequence encodes CASSQALRGEEFF.

The genes are TRBV6-1 and TRBJ1-1; 7 nucleotides agree with TRBD1. CDR1 MNHNS and CDR2 SASEGT come from the germline V gene. The ends lost 4 bases at V and 0 bases at J; junction bases unmatched: 11. The CDR3 loop spans 17 amino acids. CDR3 residues: CASSVYRGPHLNTEAFF. CDR3 in DNA: TGTGCCAGCAGTGTTTACAGGGGCCCTCATTTGAACACTGAAGCTTTCTTT.

This chain joins TRBV19 and TRBJ2-1, with 7 bases matching TRBD1. Losses at the gene ends were 8 bases for V and 9 bases for J; bases not matched to a gene: 7. The CDR3 has 12 residues. Germline lookup yields CDR1 LNHDA and CDR2 SQIVND (reference sequence). CDR3 bases: TGTGCCAGTCGACAGGGTCCCAGTGAGCAGTTCTTC. This codes for CASRQGPSEQFF.

V gene TRBV28 combines with J gene TRBJ2-1; TRBD1 matches 10 bases. Germline loops: CDR1 MDHEN, CDR2 SYDVKM. Germline trimming cut 2 bases from V and 6 bases from J; bases unmatched to any gene: 4. The CDR3 is 15 amino acids. The CDR3 sequence: CASSLGTGVINEQFF. In DNA, the CDR3 is TGTGCCAGCAGTTTAGGGACAGGGGTTATCAATGAGCAGTTCTTC.

V is TRBV9 and J is TRBJ2-2; no definite D call. Germline loops: CDR1 SGDLS, CDR2 YYNGEE. Trimming left V 10 bases short and J 0 bases short, with 13 bases between. The length of the CDR3 is 14 residues. DNA for the CDR3: TGTGCCTGTGGGCCGGAAACGAACACCGGGGAGCTGTTTTTT. Its translation: CACGPETNTGELFF.

The J gene is TRBJ2-1, the V gene TRBV28; no definite D call. The germline gives CDR1 MDHEN, CDR2 SYDVKM. This CDR3 has 12 residues. Trimming took off 6 bases at V and 10 bases at J, with 13 bases between the two ends. The CDR3 nucleotides read TGTGCCAGCAGGGACGTTACGGTGGAGCAGTTCTTC. Amino acid sequence: CASRDVTVEQFF.

The V call is TRBV19, the J call TRBJ2-5; a weak D match, TRBD1 (6 bases). CDR3 size: 15 residues. CDR1 is LNHDA, CDR2 SQIVND, per germline (reference sequence). V lost 3 bases to trimming and J lost 5 bases, with 16 bases between them. CDR3 in amino acids: CASSIRGTIRETQYF. In nucleotides, the CDR3 is TGTGCCAGTAGTATTAGGGGGACAATTAGGGAGACCCAGTACTTC.

V is TRBV19 and J is TRBJ1-4; no reliable D call. Germline CDR1 is LNHDA and CDR2 is SQIVND (reference sequence). Between the trimmed V and J ends, which lost 3 bases and 7 bases, there was a span of 12 bases. This CDR3 has 14 amino acids. The CDR3 region is CASSISPSTEKLFF. DNA for the CDR3: TGTGCCAGTAGTATCAGCCCCAGTACTGAAAAACTGTTTTTT. The full variable domain, in which reference TRBV19 and TRBJ1-4 provide the parts outside the CDR3, is DGGITQSPKYLFRKEGQNVTLSCEQNLNHDAMYWYRQDPGQGLRLIYYSQIVNDFQKGDIAEGYSVSREKKESFPLTVTSAQKNPTAFYLCASSISPSTEKLFFGSGTQLSVL.